The 29 T cell receptor beta chains below were found in one sample sequenced in a study of cytomegalovirus exposure and HLA in healthy donors (dated by TCRdb to between 2016 and 2019). The receptor library was made with the immunoSEQ multiplex PCR assay. A mixture of 60 forward primers for TCR Vbeta segments and 13 reverse primers for TCR Jbeta segments was used in the multiplex PCR. This is the immuneACCESS table as TCRdb keeps it, with only in-frame sequences that have V and J called. A part of the clones is gone; compared with another copy, unresolved V genes explain less than half, and the rest is unexplained. In all, the sample holds over 110,000 clones, and roughly 74% of those were seen once. The top ten clonotypes cover about 6.6% of the sample. Sequencing used PBMCs. These receptors were obtained from a woman aged 35 to 49 in good health and CMV-seropositive.

This clone was found a few times. The CDR3 loop reads CATSTGLAGVSYEQYF. In DNA, the CDR3 is TGTGCCACCAGCACCGGACTAGCGGGAGTGTCCTACGAGCAGTACTTC. This chain uses TRBV15 with TRBJ2-7; 13 bases match TRBD2. V trimming: 4 bases; J trimming: 1 base; junction bases outside the gene matches: 4. CDR1 is LNHNV and CDR2 is YYDKDF in the germline V gene (reference sequence). The CDR3 has 16 amino acids.

V usage is TRBV6-5 and J usage is TRBJ1-1; D is uncertain. Trimming removed 2 bases from V and 0 bases from J, with 7 bases in between. This CDR3 is built from 14 residues. The germline gives CDR1 MNHEY, CDR2 SVGAGI. The CDR3 DNA reads as TGTGCCAGCAGTTACGGCCCCATGAACACTGAAGCTTTCTTT. Amino acids: CASSYGPMNTEAFF.

The J gene is TRBJ2-3, the V gene TRBV2; D uncertain. The V gene lost 0 bases and the J gene lost 4 bases, with 8 bases spanning the gap. Germline V gene lookup returns CDR1 SNHLY and CDR2 FYNNEI. CDR3 size: 14 residues. CDR3 sequence: CASSEAGPPDTQYF. The CDR3 nucleotides are TGTGCCAGCAGTGAAGCTGGCCCACCAGATACGCAGTATTTT.

This chain links TRBV29-1 with TRBJ1-1; 10 bases are shared with TRBD1. CDR3 length: 12 amino acids. V shed 7 bases, J shed 7 bases, and the junction held 6 bases outside the gene matches. The germline CDR1 and CDR2 sequences are SQVTM and ANQGSEA. The CDR3 sequence: CSGSTGGLEAFF. CDR3 DNA sequence: TGCAGCGGTTCGACAGGGGGCCTTGAAGCTTTCTTT.

This clone occurred once. V gene TRBV7-9 combines with J gene TRBJ2-7, with a tentative D call TRBD1 (5 bases). There are 13 residues in the CDR3. V lost 1 base and J 6 bases, leaving 10 bases between the germline ends. Germline-derived CDR1 and CDR2 are SEHNR and FQNEAQ (reference sequence). The CDR3 bases are TGTGCCAGCAGCTTAGTTCAGGGCAGCGAGCAGTACTTC. Translation: CASSLVQGSEQYF.

The chain uses TRBV5-1 and TRBJ2-7, with D maybe TRBD2 (7 bases). CDR1 and CDR2 (germline): SGHRS, YFSETQ. This CDR3 is built from 14 residues. With 5 bases removed from V and 4 bases from J, the gap between germline ends came to 16 bases. CDR3 sequence reads: CASSQQGGLYEQYF. The CDR3 DNA sequence: TGCGCCAGCAGTCAACAGGGAGGGCTTTACGAGCAGTACTTC.

This chain joins TRBV6-1 and TRBJ2-7; 9 bases map to TRBD2. The germline V gene encodes CDR1 MNHNS and CDR2 SASEGT. CDR3 length equals 15 residues. V was pared by 0 bases and J by 6 bases, with 6 bases of the junction left unmatched. The CDR3 protein is CASSEAVSGGREQYF. CDR3 DNA sequence: TGTGCCAGCAGTGAAGCTGTTAGCGGGGGCCGCGAGCAGTACTTC.

The chain has TRBV23-1 and TRBJ1-5; D unresolved. TRBV23-1 is reported as an ORF; its role is uncertain. V lost 4 bases, J lost 4 bases, and 5 bases lay in between. The CDR3 consists of 12 residues. The CDR3: CASSPRNQPQHF. The CDR3 coding sequence is TGCGCCAGCAGTCCGAGAAATCAGCCCCAGCATTTT.

The genes are TRBV4-1 and TRBJ2-1, with TRBD2 as a possible D gene (6 bases). The CDR3 runs 16 residues. The germline V and J ends were trimmed by 8 bases and 1 base, with 18 bases remaining between them. CDR1 is MGHRA, CDR2 YSYEKL, per germline. The CDR3 coding sequence is TGCGCCAGCGGGAGACGGACGGGAGCGTCCTACAATGAGCAGTTCTTC. This encodes CASGRRTGASYNEQFF.

Only a few counts were recorded for this clone. This chain connects TRBV18 to TRBJ2-2; a possible D gene is TRBD1 (5 bases). The ends were cut back, 4 bases at V and 0 bases at J, with 6 bases in the middle. The germline V gene encodes CDR1 KGHSH and CDR2 LQKENI. CDR3 size: 14 residues. The CDR3 DNA reads as TGTGCCAGCTCACGGGGCTCGAACACCGGGGAGCTGTTTTTT. It encodes CASSRGSNTGELFF.

The V gene is TRBV5-1, the J gene TRBJ1-1, with TRBD1 matching over 7 bases. Looked up from germline, CDR1 is SGHRS and CDR2 is YFSETQ. The V and J ends lost 3 bases and 1 base, in that order; junction bases with no gene match: 3. The length of the CDR3 is 14 residues. CDR3 nucleotides: TGCGCCAGCAGCTGGGACAGCTCGAACACTGAAGCTTTCTTT. Translating it yields CASSWDSSNTEAFF.

The rearrangement joins TRBV2 to TRBJ1-1; 10 positions match TRBD1. This CDR3 spans 17 amino acids. Unmatched junction bases numbered 11, after V lost 3 bases and J lost 4 bases. The V gene's germline CDR1 is SNHLY and CDR2 FYNNEI. CDR3 DNA: TGTGCCAGCAGTGACCCCGACAGGGGGCGCGGAGGCACTGAAGCTTTCTTT. Translated, it gives CASSDPDRGRGGTEAFF.

This sequence joins TRBV5-1 and TRBJ1-2; tentative D call: TRBD1 (5 bases). Looked up from germline, CDR1 is SGHRS and CDR2 is YFSETQ. Trimming shortened V by 2 bases and J by 5 bases, and 13 bases separated the two germline ends. The CDR3 sequence is 14 residues long. The CDR3 DNA reads TGCGCCAGCAGCTTACTACCCAGGGCGTATGGCTACACCTTC. Residues: CASSLLPRAYGYTF.

The chain joins TRBV5-1 to TRBJ2-7; D possibly corresponds to TRBD2 (6 bases). From germline, CDR1 is SGHRS and CDR2 YFSETQ. Trimming took off 5 bases at V and 2 bases at J, with 11 bases between the two ends. There are 13 residues in the CDR3. Here the CDR3 DNA reads TGCGCCAGCAGTGGAGGGGTCACCTACGAGCAGTACTTC. The encoded protein is CASSGGVTYEQYF.

V and J are TRBV2 and TRBJ2-5, with 9 bases matching TRBD1. Losses at the gene ends were 4 bases for V and 5 bases for J; bases not matched to a gene: 17. Germline assignment: CDR1 SNHLY and CDR2 FYNNEI. CDR3 size: 18 residues. CDR3 sequence reads: CASSVTSGTGRGWETQYF. CDR3 bases: TGTGCCAGCAGTGTCACCTCAGGGACAGGGAGGGGATGGGAGACCCAGTACTTC.

There are a few counts of this clone. This chain connects TRBV7-8 to TRBJ2-7; the match to TRBD1 covers 9 bases. The CDR3 runs 14 residues. The germline V gene encodes CDR1 SGHVS and CDR2 FQNEAQ. V lost 3 bases to trimming and J lost 5 bases; unmatched junction nucleotides: 5. The CDR3 protein is CASSFWDRVNEQYF. The CDR3 DNA sequence: TGTGCCAGCAGCTTTTGGGACAGGGTCAACGAGCAGTACTTC. Full variable domain (rest looked up from reference TRBV7-8 and TRBJ2-7): GAGVSQSPRYKVAKRGQDVALRCDPISGHVSLFWYQQALGQGPEFLTYFQNEAQLDKSGLPSDRFFAERPEGSVSTLKIQRTQQEDSAVYLCASSFWDRVNEQYFGPGTRLTVT.

The chain has TRBV9 and TRBJ1-1, with D possibly matching TRBD1 (5 bases). The germline CDR1 and CDR2 sequences are SGDLS and YYNGEE. Trimming removed 3 bases from V and 6 bases from J, with 18 bases in between. This CDR3 is 15 amino acids long. CDR3 loop: CASSAPSAGVAEAFF. The CDR3 nucleotides read TGTGCCAGCAGCGCCCCTTCGGCGGGGGTGGCTGAAGCTTTCTTT.

The V gene is TRBV6-1, the J gene TRBJ2-2; TRBD1 might be the D (6 bases). V shed 2 bases and J shed 6 bases, with 16 bases lying between them. Germline values: CDR1 MNHNS, CDR2 SASEGT. The CDR3 sequence is 16 residues long. Here the CDR3 DNA reads TGTGCCAGCAGTGAAAGGGCAGGGGCCAAGGCCGGGGAGCTGTTTTTT. Protein sequence: CASSERAGAKAGELFF.

The rearrangement links TRBV19 to TRBJ2-3; TRBD2 aligns across 13 bases. Unmatched junction bases numbered 6, after V lost 6 bases and J lost 3 bases. The CDR3 consists of 16 residues. Germline V gene sequence: CDR1 LNHDA, CDR2 SQIVND (reference sequence). For the CDR3, the DNA is TGTGCCAGTAGGACCGGACTAGCGGGAGTTACAGATACGCAGTATTTT. Encoded protein: CASRTGLAGVTDTQYF.

V usage is TRBV29-1 and J usage is TRBJ2-5; 15 bases align to TRBD2. V shed 4 bases and J 5 bases; nucleotides not matched to a gene: 5. The CDR3 has 15 amino acids. Germline CDR1 is SQVTM and CDR2 is ANQGSEA. CDR3: CSVAGTSGRRETQYF. As DNA, the CDR3 is TGCAGCGTTGCAGGGACTAGCGGGAGGAGGGAGACCCAGTACTTC.

This chain uses TRBV19 with TRBJ2-3; possibly TRBD1 for D (6 bases). The CDR3 has 11 residues. Trimming removed 5 bases from V and 8 bases from J, with 8 bases in between. The germline CDR1 and CDR2 sequences are LNHDA and SQIVND (reference sequence). The CDR3 is CASSEQGTQYF. The CDR3, as DNA: TGTGCCAGTAGTGAACAGGGTACGCAGTATTTT.

This chain joins TRBV27 and TRBJ1-2; 10 bases line up with TRBD1. J gave up 2 bases and V 7 bases, and 4 bases lay outside the gene matches. The CDR3 spans 14 residues. CDR1 and CDR2 (germline): MNHEY, SMNVEV (reference sequence). In nucleotides, the CDR3 is TGTGCCAGCAATCGACAGGGGGCGAACTATGGCTACACCTTC. Translated, it gives CASNRQGANYGYTF.

The chain joins TRBV18 to TRBJ2-5; 7 nucleotides align to TRBD2. This CDR3 is 15 amino acids long. Germline V gene sequence: CDR1 KGHSH, CDR2 LQKENI. Unmatched junction bases numbered 7, after V lost 5 bases and J lost 1 base. In nucleotides, the CDR3 is TGTGCCAGCTCAAAAGGACTAGGAACCCAAGAGACCCAGTACTTC. Residues: CASSKGLGTQETQYF.

V usage is TRBV9 and J usage is TRBJ2-7; TRBD2 is a possible D gene (5 bases). Deletions cut 1 base from V and 6 bases from J, with 11 bases between. The CDR3 is 13 residues long. CDR1 is SGDLS, CDR2 YYNGEE, per germline. This CDR3 is CASSVYGGREQYF. For the CDR3, the DNA is TGTGCCAGCAGCGTATACGGAGGTCGCGAGCAGTACTTC.

The chain is built from TRBV7-9 and TRBJ1-3, with D hard to call. Trimming removed 2 bases at V and 0 bases at J, with 5 bases between. The CDR3 is 14 residues long. Germline loops: CDR1 SEHNR, CDR2 FQNEAQ (reference sequence). As DNA, the CDR3 is TGTGCCAGCAGCTTAAGAGTCTCTGGAAACACCATATATTTT. Amino acids: CASSLRVSGNTIYF.

This clone has only one observation. The chain recombines TRBV5-1 with TRBJ2-7; possible D gene TRBD1, 7 bases. V lost 5 bases and J 3 bases, leaving 15 bases between the germline ends. From germline, CDR1 is SGHRS and CDR2 YFSETQ. The CDR3 sequence is 14 residues long. CDR3 region: CASSSRGTVYEQYF. The CDR3 DNA sequence: TGCGCCAGCAGTTCCCGGGGGACAGTCTACGAGCAGTACTTC.

The V and J genes are TRBV6-5 and TRBJ1-2, with D uncertain. The CDR3 is made up of 11 amino acids. Trimming removed 8 bases at V and 1 base at J, with 5 bases between. Germline V gene lookup returns CDR1 MNHEY and CDR2 SVGAGI. The CDR3 DNA follows: TGTGCCAGCGAGAGTAACTATGGCTACACCTTC. It is translated as CASESNYGYTF.

The J gene is TRBJ2-3, the V gene TRBV7-9; TRBD1 is a possible D gene (5 bases). The CDR3 runs 16 residues. Trimming shortened V by 5 bases and J by 6 bases, and 21 bases separated the two germline ends. Germline CDR1 reads SEHNR; CDR2 reads FQNEAQ (reference sequence). The CDR3 DNA sequence: TGTGCCAGCAGCCCGTTAGACAGCGCCCCCTCGGATACGCAGTATTTT. It specifies CASSPLDSAPSDTQYF.

This chain connects TRBV7-9 to TRBJ2-7; 8 bases are a match to TRBD1. CDR1 and CDR2 from the germline V gene are SEHNR and FQNEAQ (reference sequence). CDR3 length: 15 residues. The J segment lost 3 bases and the V segment lost 5 bases, leaving 9 bases of the junction unmatched. CDR3 protein: CASSPGQGMVYEQYF. CDR3 in DNA: TGTGCCAGCAGCCCAGGACAGGGTATGGTCTACGAGCAGTACTTC.